One sample yielded the 23 T cell receptor beta chains listed below, sequenced in a study of blood T cell repertoires in COVID-19. Sequencing used immunoSEQ multiplex PCR; TCRdb keeps in-frame clones, though not all of them. The profile shows hundreds of thousands of clones, 75% to 90% of them singletons. What was sequenced was PBMCs or T cells enriched from blood (not recorded which). The source of these receptors is a man younger than 35 who had recovered from COVID-19.

The chain recombines TRBV7-2 with TRBJ1-2; D perhaps matches TRBD1 (5 bases). Germline CDR1 is SGHTA and CDR2 is FQGNSA. The CDR3 sequence is 15 residues long. Trimming cost V 0 bases and J 4 bases, with 12 bases left between them. The CDR3 here is CASSLAREALYGYTF. CDR3 in DNA: TGTGCCAGCAGCTTAGCCAGGGAAGCCCTCTATGGCTACACCTTC.

This clone was detected only a few times. The chain has TRBV19 and TRBJ1-5; tentatively, D is TRBD1 (6 bases). This CDR3 region has 15 residues. From germline, CDR1 is LNHDA and CDR2 SQIVND (reference sequence). V lost 9 bases and J lost 0, with 15 bases in between. The CDR3: CASLQDSFSNQPQHF. The CDR3 DNA follows: TGTGCCAGCCTCCAGGACAGCTTTAGCAATCAGCCCCAGCATTTT.

This clone appeared once. The chain links TRBV6-2 or TRBV6-3 to TRBJ1-5, with TRBD1 matching over 12 bases. The V and J ends lost 2 bases and 2 bases, in that order; junction bases with no gene match: 10. This CDR3 comprises 19 residues. Per germline, CDR1 MNHEY and CDR2 SVGEGT. DNA of the CDR3: TGTGCCAGCAGTTACGTGAGGGACAGGGGGCCGCTTGGCAATCAGCCCCAGCATTTT. Protein product: CASSYVRDRGPLGNQPQHF.

This sequence joins TRBV7-8 and TRBJ2-2; no clear D gene. The V and J ends lost 5 bases and 2 bases respectively, with 15 bases between them. Germline V gene data show CDR1 as SGHVS and CDR2 as FQNEAQ. The CDR3 is 16 amino acids. Written as DNA, the CDR3 is TGTGCCAGCAGCGTAGGTCGGGTTTTCAACACCGGGGAGCTGTTTTTT. Translated: CASSVGRVFNTGELFF.

The chain joins TRBV5-1 to TRBJ1-2; maybe TRBD1 (6 bases). The CDR3 contains 14 residues. V was clipped by 1 base and J by 3 bases, with 10 bases between them. CDR1 is SGHRS and CDR2 is YFSETQ in the germline V gene. CDR3 amino acids: CASSLQGLDYGYTF. CDR3 sequence (DNA): TGCGCCAGCAGCTTGCAGGGGTTGGACTATGGCTACACCTTC.

The genes are TRBV19 and TRBJ1-2, with D possibly being TRBD1 (6 bases). The V gene lost 0 bases and the J gene lost 0 bases, with 14 bases spanning the gap. CDR1 is LNHDA and CDR2 is SQIVND in the germline V gene (reference sequence). The CDR3 is 17 residues long. The CDR3 region is CASSIDSGHRPNYGYTF. For the CDR3, the DNA is TGTGCCAGTAGTATAGATTCGGGACACCGACCTAACTATGGCTACACCTTC.

The V and J genes are TRBV30 and TRBJ1-2; TRBD1 is a possible D gene (5 bases). CDR3 length: 16 amino acids. V gave up 3 bases and J gave up 4 bases, with 21 bases separating them. Looked up from germline, CDR1 is GTSNPN and CDR2 is SVGIG (reference sequence). The CDR3 DNA reads TGTGCCTGGAGACCCGCCGGGACTCTCAAACCCTATGGCTACACCTTC. Its translation is CAWRPAGTLKPYGYTF.

About this clone: One end of the junction varies from germline; a read error may be responsible. V and J are TRBV7-9 and TRBJ1-1; TRBD1 matches at 7 bases. The CDR3 extends over 15 amino acids. CDR1 SEHNR and CDR2 FQNEAQ come from the germline V gene (reference sequence). The CDR3 DNA is TGTGCCAGCAGCTTACACGGGACAGTGAAGACTGAAGCTTTCTTT. Protein product: CASSLHGTVKTEAFF.

This sequence joins TRBV3-1 (or the pseudogene TRBV3-2) and TRBJ1-1, with 7 bases lining up with TRBD1. CDR1 LGHDT and CDR2 YNNKEL come from the germline V gene (reference sequence). With V trimmed by 4 bases and J by 4 bases, 3 bases remained unmatched. The CDR3 runs 13 residues. The CDR3 here is CASSPRQGTEAFF. The CDR3 DNA reads as TGTGCCAGCAGCCCACGACAGGGCACTGAAGCTTTCTTT.

This sequence joins TRBV5-1 and TRBJ2-5; D is uncertain. The CDR3 runs to 14 residues. The V gene's germline CDR1 is SGHRS and CDR2 YFSETQ. Trimming left V 0 bases short and J 0 bases short, with 6 bases between. The CDR3 nucleotides are TGCGCCAGCAGCTTGGTCCGGTACCAAGAGACCCAGTACTTC. This encodes CASSLVRYQETQYF.

The chain employs TRBV28 and TRBJ1-3; 8 nucleotides agree with TRBD1. Trimming at V came to 6 bases and at J to 0 bases, leaving 7 bases not matched to a gene. This CDR3 has 16 amino acids. CDR1 is MDHEN, CDR2 SYDVKM, per germline. CDR3 sequence (DNA): TGTGCCAGCAGGATCGACAGGGGAAGCTCTGGAAACACCATATATTTT. Protein sequence: CASRIDRGSSGNTIYF.

CDR3 in amino acids: CASRSDNYEQYF. The DNA for the CDR3 is TGTGCCAGCAGGTCGGACAACTACGAGCAGTACTTC. The genes are TRBV2 and TRBJ2-7; the D gene is possibly TRBD1 (5 bases). Per germline, CDR1 SNHLY and CDR2 FYNNEI. V was cut by 6 bases and J by 3 bases, with 9 bases left in between. This CDR3 comprises 12 residues.

V and J are TRBV10-2 and TRBJ2-7; D is perhaps TRBD1 (7 bases). The ends were cut back, 5 bases at V and 9 bases at J, with 11 bases in the middle. This CDR3 is built from 11 residues. Germline V CDR1 and CDR2: WSHSY, SAAADI. CDR3 region: CASSSGGTQYF. CDR3 DNA: TGCGCCAGCAGTTCAGGGGGGACGCAGTACTTC.

The V and J genes are TRBV6-1 and TRBJ1-2, with 7 bases fitting TRBD1. The V and J ends lost 3 bases and 0 bases, in that order; junction bases with no gene match: 4. Looked up from germline, CDR1 is MNHNS and CDR2 is SASEGT. The CDR3 covers 15 residues. The CDR3 sequence: CASSEWTGPNYGYTF. CDR3 bases: TGTGCCAGCAGTGAGTGGACAGGACCTAACTATGGCTACACCTTC.

This clone was detected once. This chain uses TRBV6-2 or TRBV6-3 with TRBJ1-2; no definite D call. V lost 0 bases to trimming and J lost 13 bases, with 12 bases between them. CDR1 is MNHEY and CDR2 is SVGEGT in the germline V gene. The CDR3 spans 12 residues. CDR3 sequence: CASSYSPPGGTF. CDR3 bases: TGTGCCAGCAGTTACTCTCCCCCCGGCGGCACCTTC.

This clone showed up just once. This sequence joins TRBV5-1 and TRBJ2-3; D is ambiguous. Germline V lookup: CDR1 SGHRS, CDR2 YFSETQ. Trimming took off 0 bases at V and 3 bases at J, with 8 bases between the two ends. This CDR3 has 14 residues. The CDR3 loop reads CASSLAGVTDTQYF. The CDR3 DNA is TGCGCCAGCAGCTTGGCCGGAGTTACAGATACGCAGTATTTT.

V usage is TRBV4-3 and J usage is TRBJ2-1; 10 bases are shared with TRBD2. CDR3 length: 18 residues. V shed 0 bases, J shed 6 bases, and the junction held 11 bases outside the gene matches. CDR1 LGHNA and CDR2 YSLEER come from the germline V gene. CDR3 protein: CASSQERDGLAGVNEQFF. Here the CDR3 DNA reads TGCGCCAGCAGCCAAGAAAGGGACGGGCTAGCGGGAGTCAATGAGCAGTTCTTC.

CDR3: CASSPEAAGGGYTF. As DNA, the CDR3 is TGCGCCAGCAGCCCGGAGGCAGCGGGCGGTGGCTACACCTTC. The rearrangement uses TRBV5-1 and TRBJ1-2; D unclear. Germline-derived CDR1 and CDR2 are SGHRS and YFSETQ. This CDR3 contains 14 residues. V shed 4 bases and J shed 7 bases, with 17 bases lying between them.

The chain couples TRBV28 to TRBJ2-1, with TRBD2 matching 8 bases. V lost 3 bases to trimming and J lost 1 base; unmatched junction nucleotides: 2. The CDR3 runs 15 residues. Germline CDR1 is MDHEN and CDR2 is SYDVKM. The CDR3 here is CASSFGGGSYNEQFF. The CDR3 coding sequence is TGTGCCAGCAGTTTCGGGGGGGGATCCTACAATGAGCAGTTCTTC.

The chain is built from TRBV18 and TRBJ2-2, with 12 bases fitting TRBD2. The CDR3 is made up of 17 amino acids. V was clipped by 2 bases and J by 2 bases; unmatched bases: 3. Germline V gives CDR1 KGHSH, CDR2 LQKENI. The CDR3 spells CASSPGLAGQNTGELFF. For the CDR3, the DNA is TGTGCCAGCTCACCAGGACTAGCGGGACAAAACACCGGGGAGCTGTTTTTT.

This CDR3 is CASSTTGQGAYEQYF. DNA of the CDR3: TGTGCCAGCAGTACTACCGGACAGGGGGCCTACGAGCAGTACTTC. This rearrangement joins TRBV28 to TRBJ2-7; 10 bases are a match to TRBD1. Per germline, CDR1 MDHEN and CDR2 SYDVKM. J gave up 2 bases and V 5 bases, and 6 bases lay outside the gene matches. The length of the CDR3 is 15 residues.

This rearrangement joins TRBV28 to TRBJ2-3; TRBD2 aligns across 10 bases. V shed 3 bases, J shed 0 bases, and the junction held 6 bases outside the gene matches. CDR1 MDHEN and CDR2 SYDVKM come from the germline V gene. The CDR3 is 17 residues long. CDR3 DNA sequence: TGTGCCAGCAGTTTCCTAGCGGGAGAGAGGAGCACAGATACGCAGTATTTT. Amino acids: CASSFLAGERSTDTQYF. The full variable domain, in which reference TRBV28 and TRBJ2-3 provide the parts outside the CDR3, is DVKVTQSSRYLVKRTGEKVFLECVQDMDHENMFWYRQDPGLGLRLIYFSYDVKMKEKGDIPEGYSVSREKKERFSLILESASTNQTSMYLCASSFLAGERSTDTQYFGPGTRLTVL.

The chain is built from TRBV29-1 and TRBJ2-7; D perhaps matches TRBD2 (6 bases). This CDR3 contains 14 residues. In germline, CDR1 is SQVTM, CDR2 ANQGSEA. V lost 1 base and J lost 6, with 16 bases in between. The DNA for the CDR3 is TGCAGCGTTGAAGCCGACCCCAGGAGGGGCGAGCAGTACTTC. Residues: CSVEADPRRGEQYF.